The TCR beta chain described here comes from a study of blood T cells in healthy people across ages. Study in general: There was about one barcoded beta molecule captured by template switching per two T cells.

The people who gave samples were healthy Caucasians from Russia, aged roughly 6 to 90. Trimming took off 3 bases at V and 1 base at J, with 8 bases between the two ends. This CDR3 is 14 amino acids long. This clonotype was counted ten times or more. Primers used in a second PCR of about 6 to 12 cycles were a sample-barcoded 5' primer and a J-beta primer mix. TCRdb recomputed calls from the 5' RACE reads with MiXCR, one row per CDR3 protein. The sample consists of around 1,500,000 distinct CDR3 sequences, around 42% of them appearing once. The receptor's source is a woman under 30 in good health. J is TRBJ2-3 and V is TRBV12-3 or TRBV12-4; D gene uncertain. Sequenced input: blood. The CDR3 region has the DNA TGTGCCAGCAGTTTGCAAGGAGGCACAGATACGCAGTATTTT. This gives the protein CASSLQGGTDTQYF.